A selection of T cell receptor beta chains follows, all from one sample in a study of T cells after posttransplantation cyclophosphamide. This table comes from immunoSEQ multiplex PCR, and its TCRdb copy is limited to in-frame clones, with some not included. Listed for the sample are around 10,000 clones, none seen a single time. The starting material was PBMCs, obtained after allogeneic stem cell transplant with posttransplant cyclophosphamide. Receptor source: a female patient aged 40 to 50 who received an allogeneic stem cell transplant from a related donor, was CMV-positive, and had no GVHD. Some T cells may have originated in the graft donor. Both conserved end residues are trimmed from each CDR3.

V gene	CDR3 length	J gene	CDR3 protein
TRBV12-3/TRBV12-4	14	TRBJ1-1	ASSFHRGRGNTEAF
TRBV14	12	TRBJ2-7	ASSQANRVYEQY
TRBV5-4	11	TRBJ2-5	ASSPTSSETQY
TRBV27	12	TRBJ1-1	ASSYGGMNTEAF
TRBV5-3	15	TRBJ2-2	ARSLKRKARGTGELF
TRBV6-1	13	TRBJ2-7	ASSEMGLSSYEQY
TRBV6-2/TRBV6-3	12	TRBJ2-7	ASSSLDGSYEQY
TRBV11-2	17	TRBJ2-1	ASSLILSNSGGAFDEQF
TRBV19	13	TRBJ1-2	ASNSPGGRFYGYT
TRBV25-1	11	TRBJ1-1	ASRTGFMTEAF
TRBV10-3	12	TRBJ1-1	AISELTGGTEAF
TRBV6-6	9	TRBJ1-4	ASTLNEKLF
TRBV9	13	TRBJ2-7	VFFFKQKTAYEQY
TRBV6-1	14	TRBJ1-2	ASSEDRKTGLYGYT
TRBV28	16	TRBJ2-2	ASSTTRYSIMNTGELF
TRBV5-4	12	TRBJ2-5	ASSLGQYQETQY
TRBV12-3/TRBV12-4	15	TRBJ1-5	ASSKNRGIGSNQPQH
TRBV7-2	13	TRBJ2-1	ASSLAPGGPIEQF
TRBV27	11	TRBJ2-7	ASSFTQGREQY
TRBV7-2	11	TRBJ2-7	ASSFSGESEQY
TRBV6-2/TRBV6-3	13	TRBJ1-2	ASSYRGARTYGYT
TRBV7-9	12	TRBJ1-1	ASSSGQGNTEAF
TRBV19	13	TRBJ1-5	ASSLTGGSNQPQH
TRBV12-3/TRBV12-4	12	TRBJ1-2	ASSFGDSSYGYT